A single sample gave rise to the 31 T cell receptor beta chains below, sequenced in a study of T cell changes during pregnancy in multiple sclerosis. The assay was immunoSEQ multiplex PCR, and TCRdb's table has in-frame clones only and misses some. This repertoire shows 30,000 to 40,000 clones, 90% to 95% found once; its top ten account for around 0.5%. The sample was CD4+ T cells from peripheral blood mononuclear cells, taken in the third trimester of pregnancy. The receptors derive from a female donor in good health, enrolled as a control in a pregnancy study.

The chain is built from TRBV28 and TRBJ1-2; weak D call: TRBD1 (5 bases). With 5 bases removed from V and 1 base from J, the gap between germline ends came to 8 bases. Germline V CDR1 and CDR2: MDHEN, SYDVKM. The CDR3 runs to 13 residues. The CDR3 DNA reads TGTGCCAGCAGTCTCAGGGTTAACTATGGCTACACCTTC. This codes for CASSLRVNYGYTF.

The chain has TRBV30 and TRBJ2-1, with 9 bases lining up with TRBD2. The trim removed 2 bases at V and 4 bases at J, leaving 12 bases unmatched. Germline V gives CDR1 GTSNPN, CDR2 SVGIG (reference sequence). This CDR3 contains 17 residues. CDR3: CAWSLASGRPGYNEQFF. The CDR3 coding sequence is TGTGCCTGGAGTTTGGCGAGCGGGAGGCCCGGATACAATGAGCAGTTCTTC.

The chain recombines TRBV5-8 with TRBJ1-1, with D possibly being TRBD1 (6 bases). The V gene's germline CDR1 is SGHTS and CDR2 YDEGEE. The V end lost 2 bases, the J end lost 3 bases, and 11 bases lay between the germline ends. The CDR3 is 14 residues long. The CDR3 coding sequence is TGTGCCAGCAGCTTTGGGGGCGCGGACACTGAAGCTTTCTTT. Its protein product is CASSFGGADTEAFF.

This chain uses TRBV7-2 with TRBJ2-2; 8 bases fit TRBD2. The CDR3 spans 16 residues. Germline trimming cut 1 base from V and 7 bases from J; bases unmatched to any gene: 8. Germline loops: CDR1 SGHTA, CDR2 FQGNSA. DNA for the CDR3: TGTGCCAGCAGCTTAGGGGTAGCGGGATGGGGCGGGGAGCTGTTTTTT. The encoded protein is CASSLGVAGWGGELFF.

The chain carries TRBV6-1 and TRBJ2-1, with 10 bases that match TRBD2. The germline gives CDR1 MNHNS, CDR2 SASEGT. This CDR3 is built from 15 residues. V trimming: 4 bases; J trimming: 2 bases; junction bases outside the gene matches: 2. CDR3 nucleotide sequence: TGTGCCAGCAGTGTCCTAGCGGGGGCCTACAATGAGCAGTTCTTC. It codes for CASSVLAGAYNEQFF.

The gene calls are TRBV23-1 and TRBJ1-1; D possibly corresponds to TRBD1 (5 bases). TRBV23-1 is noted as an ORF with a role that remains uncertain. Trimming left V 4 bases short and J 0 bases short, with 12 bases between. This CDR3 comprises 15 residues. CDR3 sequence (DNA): TGCGCCAGCAGTCCCCGACAGAGCCTGAACACTGAAGCTTTCTTT. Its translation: CASSPRQSLNTEAFF.

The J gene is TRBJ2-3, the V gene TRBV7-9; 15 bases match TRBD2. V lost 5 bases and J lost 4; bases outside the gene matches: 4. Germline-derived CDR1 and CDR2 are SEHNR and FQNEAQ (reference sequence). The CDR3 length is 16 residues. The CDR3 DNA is TGTGCCAGCAGCCAGGGACTAGCGGGGGGTTCAGATACGCAGTATTTT. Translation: CASSQGLAGGSDTQYF.

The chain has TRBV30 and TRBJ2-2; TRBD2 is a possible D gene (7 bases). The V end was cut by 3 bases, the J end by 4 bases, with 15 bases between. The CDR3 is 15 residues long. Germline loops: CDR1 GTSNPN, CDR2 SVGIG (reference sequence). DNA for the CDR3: TGTGCCTGGAGGGGAGGGGGATATGGCACCGGGGAGCTGTTTTTT. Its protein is CAWRGGGYGTGELFF.

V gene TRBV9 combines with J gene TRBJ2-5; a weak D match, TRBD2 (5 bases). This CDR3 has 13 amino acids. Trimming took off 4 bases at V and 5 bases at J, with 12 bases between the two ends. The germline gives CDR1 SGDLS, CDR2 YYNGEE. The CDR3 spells CASSPQRSETQYF. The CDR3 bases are TGTGCCAGCAGCCCCCAGCGGTCCGAGACCCAGTACTTC.

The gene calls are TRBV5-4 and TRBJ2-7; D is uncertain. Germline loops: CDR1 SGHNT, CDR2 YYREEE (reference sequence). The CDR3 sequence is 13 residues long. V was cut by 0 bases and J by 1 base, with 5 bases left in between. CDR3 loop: CASSLAGSYEQYF. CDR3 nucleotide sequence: TGTGCCAGCAGCTTGGCAGGATCCTACGAGCAGTACTTC.

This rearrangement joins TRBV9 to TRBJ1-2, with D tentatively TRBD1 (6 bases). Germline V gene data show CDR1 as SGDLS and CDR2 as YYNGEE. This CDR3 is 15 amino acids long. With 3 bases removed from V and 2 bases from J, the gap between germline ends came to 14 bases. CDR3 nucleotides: TGTGCCAGCAGCGAGGAACCAACAGGGAACTATGGCTACACCTTC. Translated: CASSEEPTGNYGYTF. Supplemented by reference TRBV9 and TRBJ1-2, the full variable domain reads DSGVTQTPKHLITATGQRVTLRCSPRSGDLSVYWYQQSLDQGLQFLIQYYNGEERAKGNILERFSAQQFPDLHSELNLSSLELGDSALYFCASSEEPTGNYGYTFGSGTRLTVV.

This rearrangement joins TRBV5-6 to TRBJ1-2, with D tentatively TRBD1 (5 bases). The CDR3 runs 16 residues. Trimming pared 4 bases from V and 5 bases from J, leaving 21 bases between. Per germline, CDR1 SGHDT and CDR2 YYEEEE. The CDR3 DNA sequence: TGTGCCAGCAGCCTTGCGGGGCGGCATAGGGAGTATGGCTACACCTTC. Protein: CASSLAGRHREYGYTF.

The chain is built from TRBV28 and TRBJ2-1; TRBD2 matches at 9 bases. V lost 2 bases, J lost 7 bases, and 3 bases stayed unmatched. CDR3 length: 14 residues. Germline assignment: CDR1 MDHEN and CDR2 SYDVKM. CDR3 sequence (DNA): TGTGCCAGCAGTTTAGCGGGAGGGCGGAATGAGCAGTTCTTC. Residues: CASSLAGGRNEQFF.

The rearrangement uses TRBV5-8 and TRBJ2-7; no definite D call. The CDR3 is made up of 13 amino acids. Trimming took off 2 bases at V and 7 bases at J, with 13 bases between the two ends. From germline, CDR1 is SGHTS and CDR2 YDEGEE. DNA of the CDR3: TGTGCCAGCAGCTTCAACAGTGCTACGGAGCAGTACTTC. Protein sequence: CASSFNSATEQYF.

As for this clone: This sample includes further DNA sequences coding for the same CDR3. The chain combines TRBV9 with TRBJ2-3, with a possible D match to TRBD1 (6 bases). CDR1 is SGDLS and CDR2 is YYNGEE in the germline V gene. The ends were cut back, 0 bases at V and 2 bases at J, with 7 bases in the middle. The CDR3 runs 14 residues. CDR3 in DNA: TGTGCCAGCAGCGTAGGACAGGACACAGATACGCAGTATTTT. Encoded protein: CASSVGQDTDTQYF.

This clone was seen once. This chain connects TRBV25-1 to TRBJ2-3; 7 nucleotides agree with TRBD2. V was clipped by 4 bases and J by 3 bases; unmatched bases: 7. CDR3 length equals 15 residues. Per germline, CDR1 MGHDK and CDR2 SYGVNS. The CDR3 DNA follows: TGTGCCAGCAGTGCCTCTCAGCGGGGTACAGATACGCAGTATTTT. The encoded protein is CASSASQRGTDTQYF.

This CDR3 reads CASSGVRGGIYNEQFF. The CDR3, as DNA: TGTGCCAGTAGTGGAGTTAGGGGGGGCATCTACAATGAGCAGTTCTTC. The rearrangement joins TRBV19 to TRBJ2-1, with D tentatively TRBD2 (7 bases). Trimming removed 5 bases at V and 3 bases at J, with 17 bases between. Germline lookup yields CDR1 LNHDA and CDR2 SQIVND (reference sequence). The CDR3 runs to 16 residues.

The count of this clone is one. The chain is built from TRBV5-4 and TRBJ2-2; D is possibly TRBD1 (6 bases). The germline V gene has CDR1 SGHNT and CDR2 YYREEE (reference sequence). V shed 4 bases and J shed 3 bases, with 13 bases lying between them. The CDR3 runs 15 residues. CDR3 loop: CASSLQGYDTGELFF. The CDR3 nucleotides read TGTGCCAGCAGCCTGCAGGGGTACGACACCGGGGAGCTGTTTTTT.

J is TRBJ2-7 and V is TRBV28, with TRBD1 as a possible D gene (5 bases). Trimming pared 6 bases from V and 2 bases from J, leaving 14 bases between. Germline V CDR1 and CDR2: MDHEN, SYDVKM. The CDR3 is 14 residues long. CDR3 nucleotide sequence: TGTGCCAGCAGCCTTGACAGAAATCCCTACGAGCAGTACTTC. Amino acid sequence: CASSLDRNPYEQYF.

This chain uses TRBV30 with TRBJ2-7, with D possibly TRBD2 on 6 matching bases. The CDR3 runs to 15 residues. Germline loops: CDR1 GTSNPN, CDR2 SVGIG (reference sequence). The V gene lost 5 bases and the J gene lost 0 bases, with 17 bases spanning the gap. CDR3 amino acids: CAWCFDGGNSYEQYF. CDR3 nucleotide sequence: TGTGCCTGGTGCTTCGACGGGGGTAACTCCTACGAGCAGTACTTC.

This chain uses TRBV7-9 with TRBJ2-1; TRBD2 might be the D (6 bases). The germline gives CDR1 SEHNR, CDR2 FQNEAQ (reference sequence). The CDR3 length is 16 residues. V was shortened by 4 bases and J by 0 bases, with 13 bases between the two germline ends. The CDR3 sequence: CASSWFRGYSYNEQFF. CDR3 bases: TGTGCCAGCAGCTGGTTCCGGGGGTACTCCTACAATGAGCAGTTCTTC.

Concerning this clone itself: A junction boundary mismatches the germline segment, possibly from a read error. CDR3 region: CTSSSTFRGSYEQYF. CDR3 bases: TGCACCAGCAGCTCGACATTTCGGGGTTCCTACGAGCAGTACTTC. The chain employs TRBV5-1 and TRBJ2-7; maybe TRBD2 (5 bases). This CDR3 is 15 amino acids long. Germline CDR1 is SGHRS and CDR2 is YFSETQ.

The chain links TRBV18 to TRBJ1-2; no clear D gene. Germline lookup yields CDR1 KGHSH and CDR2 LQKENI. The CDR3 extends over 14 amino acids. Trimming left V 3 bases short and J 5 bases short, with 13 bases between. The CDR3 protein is CASSPVGGRYGYTF. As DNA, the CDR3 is TGTGCCAGCTCACCCGTGGGAGGCAGATATGGCTACACCTTC.

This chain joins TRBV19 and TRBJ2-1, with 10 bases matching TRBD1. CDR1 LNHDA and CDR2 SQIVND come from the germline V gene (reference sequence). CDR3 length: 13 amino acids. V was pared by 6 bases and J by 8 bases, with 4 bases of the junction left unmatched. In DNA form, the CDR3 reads TGTGCCAGTAGCAGGACAGGGGGTTATGAGCAGTTCTTC. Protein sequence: CASSRTGGYEQFF.

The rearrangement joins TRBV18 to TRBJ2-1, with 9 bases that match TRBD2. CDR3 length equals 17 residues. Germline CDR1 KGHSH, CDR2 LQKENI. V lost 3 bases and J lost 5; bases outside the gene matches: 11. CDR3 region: CASSPAPAAGGNNEQFF. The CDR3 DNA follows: TGTGCCAGCTCACCGGCTCCGGCAGCGGGAGGAAACAATGAGCAGTTCTTC.

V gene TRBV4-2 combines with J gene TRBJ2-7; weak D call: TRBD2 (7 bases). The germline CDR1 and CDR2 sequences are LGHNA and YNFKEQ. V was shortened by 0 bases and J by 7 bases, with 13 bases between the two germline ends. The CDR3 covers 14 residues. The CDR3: CASSQEGGAREQYF. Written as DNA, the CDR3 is TGTGCCAGCAGCCAAGAAGGGGGGGCACGGGAGCAGTACTTC.

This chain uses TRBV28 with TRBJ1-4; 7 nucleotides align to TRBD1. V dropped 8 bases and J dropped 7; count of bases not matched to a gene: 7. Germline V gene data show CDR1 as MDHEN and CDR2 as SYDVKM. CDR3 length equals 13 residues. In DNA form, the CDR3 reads TGTGCCAGCCAAACCTCAGGGGGTGAAAAACTGTTTTTT. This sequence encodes CASQTSGGEKLFF.

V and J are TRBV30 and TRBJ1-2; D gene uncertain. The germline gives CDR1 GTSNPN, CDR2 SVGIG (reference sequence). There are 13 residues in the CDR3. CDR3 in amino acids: CGQNSGGPYGYTF. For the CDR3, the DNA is TGTGGGCAGAACAGTGGTGGGCCCTATGGCTACACCTTC.

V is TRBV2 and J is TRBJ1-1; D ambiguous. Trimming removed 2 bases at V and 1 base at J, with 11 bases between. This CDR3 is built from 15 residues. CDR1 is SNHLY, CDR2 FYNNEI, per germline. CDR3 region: CASSELVSWNTEAFF. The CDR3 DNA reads TGTGCCAGCAGTGAACTAGTGTCATGGAACACTGAAGCTTTCTTT.

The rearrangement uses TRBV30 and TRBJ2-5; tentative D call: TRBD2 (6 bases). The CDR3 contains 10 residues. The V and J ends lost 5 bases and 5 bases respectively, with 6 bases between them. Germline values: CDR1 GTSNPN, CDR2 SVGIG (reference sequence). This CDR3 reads CAWGGETQYF. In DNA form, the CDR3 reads TGTGCCTGGGGAGGGGAGACCCAGTACTTC.

The CDR3 coding sequence is TGTGCCAGCAGCCAACGACAGGGGGCGGGCGGGGAGCTGTTTTTT. This encodes CASSQRQGAGGELFF. V is TRBV7-8 and J is TRBJ2-2, with 10 bases that match TRBD1. V lost 5 bases and J lost 7; bases outside the gene matches: 7. The germline gives CDR1 SGHVS, CDR2 FQNEAQ. The CDR3 runs 15 residues.